The clone carrying this TCR beta chain was counted only a few times. What it binds is unknown. This sample was taken from a study of T cell responses to AZD1222 COVID-19 vaccine. Study results and caveats: Epitopes outside B.1.351 and B.1.1.7 mutated regions reportedly drew nearly half of spike TCRs. Females made up more of the donors, who were largely white British, and clonal diversity may have come out too low.

The CDR3 runs 15 residues. Deletions cut 5 bases from V and 2 bases from J, with 10 bases between. The germline V gene encodes CDR1 MNHEY and CDR2 SMNVEV (reference sequence). Clones were read by immunoSEQ multiplex PCR, and TCRdb kept only the in-frame ones, dropping some. In the table there are some 78,000 clones, about 83% of which are singletons. This rearrangement joins TRBV27 to TRBJ1-6, with D possibly being TRBD1 (5 bases). Sequences were derived from peripheral blood, sampled 28 days after the second AZD1222 dose. The sequence derives from an adult who received the AZD1222 COVID-19 vaccine. The CDR3 region is CASSPQGTYNSPLHF. The CDR3 DNA follows: TGTGCCAGCAGTCCCCAGGGTACCTATAATTCACCCCTCCACTTT.